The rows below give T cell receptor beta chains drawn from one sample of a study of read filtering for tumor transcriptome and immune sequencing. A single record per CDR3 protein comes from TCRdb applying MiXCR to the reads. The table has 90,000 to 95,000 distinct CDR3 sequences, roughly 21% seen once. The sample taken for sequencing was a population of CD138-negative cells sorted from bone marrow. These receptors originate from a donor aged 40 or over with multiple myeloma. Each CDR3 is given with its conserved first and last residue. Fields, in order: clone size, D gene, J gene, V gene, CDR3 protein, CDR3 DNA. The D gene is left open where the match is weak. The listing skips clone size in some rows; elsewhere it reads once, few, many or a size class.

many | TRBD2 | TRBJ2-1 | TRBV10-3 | CAISSGTSGDWGDEQFF | TGTGCCATCAGCTCCGGGACTAGCGGGGATTGGGGCGATGAGCAGTTCTTC
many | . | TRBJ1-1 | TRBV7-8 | CASSLAGVNTEAFF | TGTGCCAGCAGCTTAGCCGGGGTGAACACTGAAGCTTTCTTT
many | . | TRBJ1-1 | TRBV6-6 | CASSYPEGNTEAFF | TGTGCCAGCAGTTATCCGGAGGGGAACACTGAAGCTTTCTTT
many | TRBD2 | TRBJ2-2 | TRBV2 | CASSITSGAPGELFF | TGTGCCAGCTCCATCACTAGCGGGGCCCCCGGGGAGCTGTTTTTT
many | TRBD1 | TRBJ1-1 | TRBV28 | CASSLQGVRTEAFF | TGTGCCAGCAGTTTACAGGGGGTTCGAACTGAAGCTTTCTTT
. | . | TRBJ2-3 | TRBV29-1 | CSVERGRSDTQYF | TGCAGCGTTGAGCGGGGGCGTTCAGATACGCAGTATTTT
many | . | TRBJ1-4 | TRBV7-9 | CASSRVVQGNEKLFF | TGTGCCAGCAGCCGAGTCGTACAGGGTAATGAAAAACTGTTTTTT
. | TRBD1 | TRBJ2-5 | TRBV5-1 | CASGNQGAGTQYF | TGCGCCAGCGGAAATCAGGGGGCCGGGACCCAGTACTTC
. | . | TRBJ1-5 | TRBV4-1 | CASSQGKGGNQPQHF | TGCGCCAGCAGCCAAGGGAAAGGCGGCAATCAGCCCCAGCATTTT
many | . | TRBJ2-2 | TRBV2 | CASCYSENTGELFF | TGTGCCAGTTGTTACAGCGAAAACACCGGGGAGCTGTTTTTT
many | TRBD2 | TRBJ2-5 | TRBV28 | CASSFSSGGQETQYF | TGTGCCAGCAGTTTCTCTAGCGGGGGCCAAGAGACCCAGTACTTC
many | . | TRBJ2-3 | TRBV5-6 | CASSSGSPDTQYF | TGTGCCAGCAGCTCGGGGAGTCCAGATACGCAGTATTTT
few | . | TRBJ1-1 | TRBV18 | CASSVTHKARPFRRGENTEAFF | TGTGCCAGCTCAGTTACCCACAAGGCACGACCGTTTAGGCGCGGAGAGAACACTGAAGCTTTCTTT
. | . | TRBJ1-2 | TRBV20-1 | CSAWDGGSCGYTF | TGCAGTGCCTGGGACGGCGGGAGCTGTGGCTACACCTTC
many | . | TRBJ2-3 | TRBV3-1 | CASSPGLNTQYF | TGTGCCAGCAGCCCAGGGTTGAATACGCAGTATTTT
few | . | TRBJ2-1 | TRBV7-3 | CASSYQQGARFF | TGTGCCAGCAGCTACCAACAGGGAGCTCGGTTCTTC
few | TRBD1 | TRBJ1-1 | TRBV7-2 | CASDKGAAMNTEAFF | TGTGCCAGCGATAAGGGGGCCGCCATGAACACTGAAGCTTTCTTT
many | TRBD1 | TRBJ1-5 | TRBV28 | CASSLVGQGGRQPQHF | TGTGCCAGCAGTTTAGTGGGACAGGGAGGTCGACAGCCCCAGCATTTT
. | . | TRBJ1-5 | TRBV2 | CASSVTESQPQHF | TGTGCCAGCAGTGTAACAGAGAGCCAGCCCCAGCATTTT
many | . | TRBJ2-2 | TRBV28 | CASSLFTGNTGELFF | TGTGCCAGCAGTTTATTTACGGGGAACACCGGGGAGCTGTTTTTT
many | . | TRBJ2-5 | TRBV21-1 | CASSNGAGTGNPGREETQYF | TGTGCCAGCAGCAATGGTGCCGGGACAGGGAACCCAGGCCGCGAGGAGACCCAGTACTTC
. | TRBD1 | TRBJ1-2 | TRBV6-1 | CASSLQGFYGYTF | TGTGCCAGCAGTTTACAGGGGTTCTATGGCTACACCTTC
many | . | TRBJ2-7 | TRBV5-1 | CASSPVPGFSYEQYF | TGCGCCAGCAGCCCCGTCCCAGGATTCTCCTACGAGCAGTACTTC
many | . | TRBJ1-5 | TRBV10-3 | CAISGAGNQPQHF | TGTGCCATCAGTGGTGCAGGGAATCAGCCCCAGCATTTT
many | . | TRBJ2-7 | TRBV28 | CASSLLGLSSYEQYF | TGTGCCAGCAGTTTATTAGGCCTAAGCTCCTACGAGCAGTACTTC
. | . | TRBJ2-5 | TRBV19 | CASSARGRFETQYF | TGTGCCAGTAGTGCCCGGGGGCGGTTCGAGACCCAGTACTTC
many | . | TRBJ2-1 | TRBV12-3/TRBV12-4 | CASSFWNNEQFF | TGTGCCAGCAGTTTTTGGAACAATGAGCAGTTCTTC
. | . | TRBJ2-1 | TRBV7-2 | CASTTWGTPYDEQFF | TGTGCCAGCACAACTTGGGGGACCCCCTACGATGAGCAGTTCTTC
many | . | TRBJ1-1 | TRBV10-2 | CASSVEGVGAFF | TGCGCCAGCAGTGTGGAAGGGGTGGGCGCTTTCTTT